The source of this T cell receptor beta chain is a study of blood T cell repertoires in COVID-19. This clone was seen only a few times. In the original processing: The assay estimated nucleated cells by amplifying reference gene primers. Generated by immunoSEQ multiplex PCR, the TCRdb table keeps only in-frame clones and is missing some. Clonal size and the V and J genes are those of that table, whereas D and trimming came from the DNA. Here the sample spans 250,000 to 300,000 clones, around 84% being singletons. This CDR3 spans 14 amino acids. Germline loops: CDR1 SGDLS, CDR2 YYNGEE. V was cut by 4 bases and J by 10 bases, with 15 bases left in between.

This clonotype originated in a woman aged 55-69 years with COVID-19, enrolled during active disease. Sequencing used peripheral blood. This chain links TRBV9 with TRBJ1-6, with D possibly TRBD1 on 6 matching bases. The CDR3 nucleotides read TGTGCCAGCAGCCCGCTCGCAGGGGACTCACCCCTCCACTTT. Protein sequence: CASSPLAGDSPLHF.